This is a list of T cell receptor beta chains from one sample in a study of blood T cell repertoires in COVID-19. Method: immunoSEQ multiplex PCR; TCRdb's copy keeps in-frame clones and lacks some. The sample yields roughly 280,000 clones, approximately 87% seen once. Sample: peripheral blood. All receptors derive from a man aged 60 to 75 who had recovered from COVID-19. CDR3s leave out the opening cysteine and the closing phenylalanine or tryptophan. Fields, in order: clone size, V gene, CDR3 protein. Clone size is given for some rows only: seen once, a few or many times, or a class if the clone is expanded.

NA TRBV5-8 ASSFRRTAFQPQH
NA TRBV24-1 ATRPTGYNEQF
once TRBV30 AWSSPGTVSYEQY
NA TRBV7-9 ASSFQTGGADETQY
NA TRBV14 ASSHTQGAHGYT
NA TRBV5-1 ASSGDSYKNIQY
NA TRBV3-1/TRBV3-2 ASSQRGGTEAF
NA TRBV27 ASSNSGSRTQPQH
NA TRBV2 ASSRTGIQPQH
NA TRBV10-1 ASSVGQVGNEQF
NA TRBV30 AWSVGAGVSDTQY
NA TRBV29-1 SVGRTSGGLIEQF
NA TRBV27 ASSTQGQGIYEQY
once TRBV7-9 ASSPGLDYNEQF
many TRBV19 ASSIADSYNEQF
NA TRBV7-3 ASSLRASSQETQY
NA TRBV19 ASSWGTGYEQY
NA TRBV5-6 ARRRAGGQGTEAF
NA TRBV24-1 ATREKGQGSEKLF
NA TRBV11-2 ASSLGYQGSYEQF
NA TRBV18 ASSPDSVGEQY
NA TRBV20-1 SASQGGSNQPQH
NA TRBV28 ASRTDGSSYEQY
few TRBV9 ASSVSGTTNEKLF
NA TRBV18 ASSPNGQGGQETQY
NA TRBV9 ASSASGNPLFGELF
NA TRBV19 ASNTQGPTQY
few TRBV7-9 ASSSSSYEQY
NA TRBV28 ASSLLWGQGDQPQH
NA TRBV13 ASSLDPGGNSPLH
NA TRBV11-2 ASSSVWTSGSYEQY
NA TRBV5-1 ASRPRGAGELF
NA TRBV4-1 ASSQGSGSADTQY
NA TRBV5-4 ASSFDRGEKLF
NA TRBV6-2/TRBV6-3 ASSYPGIRPQH
NA TRBV7-6 ASSLKTNASPNEQY
NA TRBV5-1 ASSFSGGDNEQF
NA TRBV2 ASNPSRIYGYT
NA TRBV10-3 AISEPGDEQY
few TRBV6-6 ASRPGQRNTGELF
NA TRBV18 ASRPLKSSYEQY